This T cell receptor beta chain is drawn from a study of post-analysis software for immune sequencing data. Study-wide points: Controls' normalized Chao1 diversity significantly exceeded that of multiple sclerosis patients. About 5 TRBV segments occurring more often in patients than controls included TRBV5-6, TRBV5-1 and TRBV20-1.

Prepared TCR beta cDNA libraries contained unique molecular identifiers. TCRdb used MiXCR to reprocess the PCR reads, holding one entry per CDR3 protein. The sample has 150,000 to 200,000 distinct CDR3 sequences; about 30% are singletons. As regards this clonotype: The antigen remains unidentified.

The CDR3 is 14 residues long. The V gene's germline CDR1 is DFQATT and CDR2 SNEGSKA (reference sequence). Trimming removed 5 bases at V and 4 bases at J, with 16 bases between. The sequenced material came from blood. The origin of this receptor is a girl aged 10 to 17 with multiple sclerosis. This rearrangement joins TRBV20-1 to TRBJ2-3; D not certain. The CDR3 is CSAPLIGVADTQYF. The CDR3 nucleotides are TGCAGTGCTCCGCTGATCGGCGTGGCAGATACGCAGTATTTT.